Listed below are T cell receptor beta chains from one sample, sequenced in a study of T-cell memory formation after mild COVID-19. Via MiXCR, TCRdb re-called the 5' RACE reads, giving one row per CDR3 protein. There are almost 350,000 distinct CDR3 sequences in the sample; 20% to 25% occur only once, and 20% to 25% lies in the top ten. Sequenced input: PBMCs or a T cell subset sorted from them (not recorded which). The receptors were sampled from a man in his late teens or twenties who had mild COVID-19 (a few samples of this study predate the infection). Cell type and time point are not known. The CDR3 runs from the conserved cysteine through the conserved F or W. The order of the fields is J gene, V gene, clone size, D gene, CDR3 protein, CDR3 DNA. The D gene is left open where the match is weak. The size of a clone is reported for some rows only, either as once, few or many, or as a class for expanded clones.

>TRBJ1-5|TRBV27|NA|NA
CASKARNSNQPQHF
TGTGCCAGCAAGGCCAGGAATAGCAATCAGCCCCAGCATTTT
>TRBJ2-1|TRBV7-3|few|NA
CASSLPQGNEQFF
TGTGCCAGCAGCTTACCCCAGGGGAATGAGCAGTTCTTC
>TRBJ2-3|TRBV9|NA|NA
CASSVANRAFTDTQYF
TGTGCCAGCAGCGTAGCGAACAGGGCATTCACAGATACGCAGTATTTT
>TRBJ2-1|TRBV5-1|few|NA
CASSLAMSQGYNEQFF
TGCGCCAGCAGCTTGGCGATGAGCCAGGGGTACAATGAGCAGTTCTTC
>TRBJ1-5|TRBV20-1|few|TRBD1
CSARELGQGYQPQHF
TGCAGTGCTAGAGAGTTGGGACAGGGGTATCAGCCCCAGCATTTT
>TRBJ2-5|TRBV7-9|NA|NA
CASSLGQDLEETQYF
TGTGCCAGCAGCTTAGGACAGGACCTTGAAGAGACCCAGTACTTC
>TRBJ1-1|TRBV5-1|NA|TRBD1
CASSYTGGTMNTEAFF
TGCGCCAGCAGCTACACAGGGGGGACCATGAACACTGAAGCTTTCTTT
>TRBJ2-1|TRBV20-1|few|TRBD2
CSAVGLAGGVF
TGCAGTGCCGTCGGACTAGCGGGGGGCGTCTTC
>TRBJ2-1|TRBV5-1|few|NA
CASSLYAGDNEQFF
TGCGCCAGCAGCTTGTACGCCGGGGACAATGAGCAGTTCTTC
>TRBJ2-3|TRBV18|few|TRBD2
CASSPLSGGSDTQYF
TGTGCCAGCTCACCACTAAGCGGGGGGTCAGATACGCAGTATTTT
>TRBJ2-7|TRBV7-7|NA|TRBD1
CASSLGPGQTYEQYF
TGTGCCAGCAGCTTAGGCCCGGGACAGACCTACGAGCAGTACTTC
>TRBJ2-5|TRBV7-2|few|TRBD1
CASSLQSPQGGETQYF
TGTGCCAGCAGCTTACAAAGCCCACAGGGGGGAGAGACCCAGTACTTC
>TRBJ2-3|TRBV27|few|NA
CASSLGGTVTQYF
TGTGCCAGCAGTTTAGGGGGCACTGTTACGCAGTATTTT
>TRBJ2-1|TRBV5-1|few|NA
CASRGAEQFF
TGCGCCAGCAGGGGCGCTGAGCAGTTCTTC
>TRBJ2-2|TRBV5-5|NA|NA
CASSLEWQGPGTGELFF
TGTGCCAGCAGCTTGGAATGGCAGGGGCCAGGCACCGGGGAGCTGTTTTTT
>TRBJ1-2|TRBV7-2|NA|NA
CASSLVSEGSYGYTF
TGTGCCAGCAGCTTAGTGTCCGAGGGGAGCTATGGCTACACCTTC
>TRBJ2-2|TRBV7-2|NA|TRBD1
CASSLQGAINTGELFF
TGTGCCAGCAGCTTACAGGGGGCAATCAACACCGGGGAGCTGTTTTTT
>TRBJ2-3|TRBV2|NA|NA
CASRTKRASTDTQYF
TGTGCCAGCAGAACCAAGCGGGCGAGTACAGATACGCAGTATTTT
>TRBJ1-2|TRBV6-2/TRBV6-3|NA|TRBD1
CASSYRTTGDSYGYTF
TGTGCCAGCAGTTACCGGACCACAGGGGACTCCTATGGCTACACCTTC
>TRBJ1-1|TRBV5-6|NA|NA
CASSLGPFEAFF
TGTGCCAGCAGCTTGGGTCCCTTCGAAGCTTTCTTT
>TRBJ2-2|TRBV5-1|few|NA
CASLGGKNTGELFF
TGCGCCAGCCTCGGTGGGAAGAACACCGGGGAGCTGTTTTTT
>TRBJ1-1|TRBV6-5|NA|NA
CASTQRGLNTEAFF
TGTGCCAGCACGCAGAGGGGGTTGAACACTGAAGCTTTCTTT
>TRBJ2-3|TRBV6-2/TRBV6-3|many|NA
CASNPWGGPDTQYF
TGTGCCAGCAACCCTTGGGGAGGCCCAGATACGCAGTATTTT
>TRBJ1-2|TRBV5-6|once|NA
CASSSGPNPYGYTF
TGTGCCAGCAGCTCGGGCCCTAACCCCTATGGCTACACCTTC
>TRBJ2-2|TRBV20-1|few|TRBD2
CSASGGPDTGELFF
TGCAGTGCTTCGGGGGGGCCTGACACCGGGGAGCTGTTTTTT
>TRBJ1-1|TRBV3-1|few|NA
CASSQGWGHTEAFF
TGTGCCAGCAGCCAAGGATGGGGCCACACTGAAGCTTTCTTT
>TRBJ1-5|TRBV20-1|NA|NA
CSAAGGAEQPQHF
TGCAGTGCCGCTGGGGGGGCGGAACAGCCCCAGCATTTT
>TRBJ1-5|TRBV28|NA|NA
CASSSARYGRSDQPQHF
TGTGCCAGCAGTTCCGCGAGATATGGGCGTTCGGATCAGCCCCAGCATTTT
>TRBJ1-5|TRBV4-3|few|NA
CASSQDRGTNQPQHF
TGCGCCAGCAGCCAAGATCGGGGAACTAATCAGCCCCAGCATTTT
>TRBJ2-3|TRBV5-1|few|NA
CASSLGGTNTDTQYF
TGCGCCAGCAGCTTGGGAGGGACGAACACAGATACGCAGTATTTT
>TRBJ1-2|TRBV5-1|few|TRBD1
CASSLLQGEHGYTF
TGCGCCAGCAGCTTGTTACAGGGGGAGCATGGCTACACCTTC
>TRBJ1-1|TRBV18|NA|NA
CASSPPNDSPEEAFF
TGTGCCAGCTCACCACCTAACGACAGCCCTGAAGAAGCTTTCTTT
>TRBJ2-5|TRBV21-1|NA|NA
CASSRTRLAGTETQYF
TGTGCCAGCAGCAGGACAAGACTAGCGGGGACAGAGACCCAGTACTTC
>TRBJ1-2|TRBV7-2|few|NA
CASSSFRGNYGYTF
TGTGCCAGCAGCTCATTCCGAGGAAACTATGGCTACACCTTC
>TRBJ2-1|TRBV7-3|NA|TRBD1
CASSDYRGNEQFF
TGTGCCAGCAGCGACTACAGGGGTAATGAGCAGTTCTTC
>TRBJ2-1|TRBV4-3|NA|NA
CASSHESSYNEQFF
TGCGCCAGCAGCCACGAGAGCTCCTACAATGAGCAGTTCTTC
>TRBJ2-7|TRBV7-9|few|NA
CASSLVGAPYEQYF
TGTGCCAGCAGCTTAGTCGGGGCCCCCTACGAGCAGTACTTC
>TRBJ1-1|TRBV20-1|many|NA
CSARMGHRDTEAFF
TGCAGTGCGCGAATGGGGCACAGGGACACTGAAGCTTTCTTT
>TRBJ1-2|TRBV29-1|few|NA
CSVEEGADHYGYTF
TGCAGCGTTGAAGAAGGGGCAGACCACTATGGCTACACCTTC
>TRBJ2-7|TRBV29-1|NA|NA
CSVYKFGPYEQYF
TGCAGCGTGTATAAATTCGGGCCCTACGAGCAGTACTTC
>TRBJ1-1|TRBV7-9|NA|TRBD1
CASSQGDRALGTEAFF
TGTGCCAGCAGCCAAGGGGACAGAGCTTTGGGCACTGAAGCTTTCTTT
>TRBJ2-1|TRBV15|few|TRBD2
CATSTIDATSGDNEQFF
TGTGCCACCAGCACAATCGACGCGACTAGCGGTGACAATGAGCAGTTCTTC
>TRBJ2-7|TRBV5-1|NA|NA
CASSLYRNRRHEQYF
TGCGCCAGCAGCTTGTACAGAAACAGGAGGCACGAGCAGTACTTC
>TRBJ1-1|TRBV5-1|NA|NA
CASSEGWGPGTEAFF
TGCGCCAGCAGTGAAGGTTGGGGGCCTGGGACTGAAGCTTTCTTT
>TRBJ2-1|TRBV4-2|few|NA
CASSQERTNYNEQFF
TGTGCCAGCAGCCAAGAGAGGACAAATTACAATGAGCAGTTCTTC
>TRBJ2-7|TRBV7-9|NA|NA
CASSLMTDSVSEQYF
TGTGCCAGCAGCCTAATGACGGACTCGGTGAGCGAGCAGTACTTC
>TRBJ2-1|TRBV5-1|few|TRBD2
CASSRGLAGGLNEQFF
TGCGCCAGCAGCCGCGGGTTAGCGGGGGGCCTCAATGAGCAGTTCTTC
>TRBJ2-2|TRBV7-2|few|NA
CASSRDRVGGELFF
TGTGCCAGCAGCCGGGACCGGGTCGGCGGGGAGCTGTTTTTT
>TRBJ1-4|TRBV2|few|NA
CASSDFEKLFF
TGTGCCAGCAGTGATTTTGAAAAACTGTTTTTT
>TRBJ2-2|TRBV10-2|few|NA
CASIPGGDTGELFF
TGCGCCAGCATTCCGGGCGGGGACACCGGGGAGCTGTTTTTT
>TRBJ2-5|TRBV20-1|few|NA
CSARVRGRGVETQYF
TGCAGTGCTAGAGTACGGGGGCGCGGGGTGGAGACCCAGTACTTC
>TRBJ2-1|TRBV2|NA|NA
CASSDPGTPSSYNEQFF
TGTGCCAGCAGCGACCCCGGGACCCCTAGCTCCTACAATGAGCAGTTCTTC
>TRBJ2-3|TRBV7-2|NA|NA
CASSLRAGEDTQYF
TGTGCCAGCAGCTTACGGGCAGGGGAGGATACGCAGTATTTT
>TRBJ2-3|TRBV20-1|few|NA
CSALTRADTQYF
TGCAGTGCCCTAACACGCGCAGATACGCAGTATTTT